The 13 T cell receptor beta chains reported below all come from one sample, sequenced in a study of blood T cells in healthy people across ages. Primers used in a second PCR of about 6 to 12 cycles were a sample-barcoded 5' primer and a J-beta primer mix. In TCRdb, the 5' RACE reads were re-called with MiXCR into one record per CDR3 protein. The sample carries fewer than 900,000 distinct CDR3 sequences, 49% recorded once. The specimen was blood. The origin of the receptors is a woman aged 60-70 years in good health.

J is TRBJ2-7 and V is TRBV2; 9 positions match TRBD2. V lost 7 bases and J lost 4; bases outside the gene matches: 8. Germline CDR1 reads SNHLY; CDR2 reads FYNNEI. This CDR3 comprises 14 residues. The CDR3 here is CASTVASGAYEQYF. Written as DNA, the CDR3 is TGTGCCAGCACCGTAGCTAGCGGGGCGTACGAGCAGTACTTC.

The V call is TRBV7-8, the J call TRBJ2-7; TRBD1 might be the D (6 bases). The V gene lost 4 bases and the J gene lost 6 bases, with 16 bases spanning the gap. Per the germline V gene, CDR1 is SGHVS and CDR2 is FQNEAQ. This CDR3 contains 14 residues. CDR3 residues: CASSSRQQGTEQYF. CDR3 nucleotide sequence: TGTGCCAGCAGCTCACGCCAACAGGGAACCGAGCAGTACTTC.

The chain combines TRBV10-2 with TRBJ1-5; D not certain. Germline V lookup: CDR1 WSHSY, CDR2 SAAADI. CDR3 length: 16 amino acids. Deletions cut 0 bases from V and 1 base from J, with 10 bases between. The CDR3 sequence: CASSESASMSNQPQHF. CDR3 in DNA: TGCGCCAGCAGTGAGTCGGCCAGTATGAGCAATCAGCCCCAGCATTTT.

This chain joins TRBV7-3 and TRBJ2-6, with a tentative D call TRBD1 (5 bases). The CDR3 covers 16 residues. The V end lost 3 bases, the J end lost 2 bases, and 11 bases lay between the germline ends. Per the germline V gene, CDR1 is SGHTA and CDR2 is FQGTGA. The CDR3 protein is CASSLGKGTGANVLTF. As DNA, the CDR3 is TGTGCCAGCAGCTTGGGAAAGGGGACTGGGGCCAACGTCCTGACTTTC.

The genes are TRBV6-1 and TRBJ2-5, with 10 bases fitting TRBD1. The trim removed 7 bases at V and 0 bases at J, leaving 8 bases unmatched. There are 16 residues in the CDR3. The germline gives CDR1 MNHNS, CDR2 SASEGT. This CDR3 is CASTGDRGKYQETQYF. CDR3 coding DNA: TGTGCCAGCACCGGGGACAGGGGAAAGTACCAAGAGACCCAGTACTTC.

The sample holds a few counts of this clonotype. J is TRBJ1-1 and V is TRBV12-3 or TRBV12-4, with D perhaps TRBD1 (5 bases). The CDR3 has 13 residues. V dropped 2 bases and J dropped 4 bases, with 8 bases sitting between them. As DNA, the CDR3 is TGTGCCAGCAGTTTAAACAGGATCACTGAAGCTTTCTTT. Translating it yields CASSLNRITEAFF.

This clonotype was seen a handful of times. The rearrangement joins TRBV20-1 to TRBJ2-1, with TRBD2 matching 9 bases. Germline CDR1 and CDR2: DFQATT and SNEGSKA (reference sequence). The CDR3 runs to 15 residues. V dropped 1 base and J dropped 6; count of bases not matched to a gene: 7. The CDR3 here is CSARVPGLAFNEQFF. CDR3 coding DNA: TGCAGTGCTAGAGTACCGGGACTAGCTTTCAATGAGCAGTTCTTC.

In the case of this clonotype: One end of the junction fails to match germline, which may point to a read error. V is TRBV10-3 and J is TRBJ1-2; 7 nucleotides match TRBD1. The V gene's germline CDR1 is ENHRY and CDR2 SYGVKD. The CDR3 sequence is 13 residues long. As DNA, the CDR3 is TGTACCATCAGTGGGGACAGCAATTATGGCTACACCTTC. This translates into CTISGDSNYGYTF.

In its sample, this clonotype was seen once. The chain is built from TRBV20-1 and TRBJ2-6; no clear D gene. The CDR3 contains 16 residues. V was cut by 0 bases and J by 1 base, with 10 bases left in between. Germline V gives CDR1 DFQATT, CDR2 SNEGSKA (reference sequence). Here the CDR3 reads CSARDPLISGANVLTF. DNA of the CDR3: TGCAGTGCTAGAGACCCACTGATTTCTGGGGCCAACGTCCTGACTTTC.

The chain recombines TRBV6-5 with TRBJ2-7, with TRBD2 matching 7 bases. The CDR3 runs to 13 residues. V dropped 8 bases and J dropped 0; count of bases not matched to a gene: 4. CDR1 and CDR2 from the germline V gene are MNHEY and SVGAGI. CDR3 amino acids: CASWGGTSYEQYF. The DNA of the CDR3 is TGTGCCAGCTGGGGAGGGACCTCCTACGAGCAGTACTTC.

The DNA for the CDR3 is TGCAGCGTTAAGCAGGGGGTGGGTGAGCAGTACTTC. Amino acids: CSVKQGVGEQYF. The chain has TRBV29-1 and TRBJ2-4, with 7 bases aligning to TRBD1. The CDR3 runs 12 residues. Germline V lookup: CDR1 SQVTM, CDR2 ANQGSEA. V trimming: 5 bases; J trimming: 13 bases; junction bases outside the gene matches: 11.

This clonotype was detected a few times. The rearrangement joins TRBV20-1 to TRBJ2-7; the match to TRBD2 covers 7 bases. Looked up from germline, CDR1 is DFQATT and CDR2 is SNEGSKA (reference sequence). Trimming removed 0 bases from V and 0 bases from J; junction bases left unmatched: 5. The CDR3 length is 15 residues. CDR3 bases: TGCAGTGCTAGAGATTCGGGGGGTAGCTCCTACGAGCAGTACTTC. As protein: CSARDSGGSSYEQYF.

This clonotype showed up just a few times. V gene TRBV7-6 combines with J gene TRBJ2-5; 7 bases map to TRBD2. Germline V gives CDR1 SGHVS, CDR2 FNYEAQ. The J segment lost 4 bases and the V segment lost 5 bases, leaving 7 bases of the junction unmatched. The CDR3 spans 14 residues. The CDR3 region has the DNA TGTGCCAGCAGCCCTAGACCGGGGGGAGAGACCCAGTACTTC. This codes for CASSPRPGGETQYF.